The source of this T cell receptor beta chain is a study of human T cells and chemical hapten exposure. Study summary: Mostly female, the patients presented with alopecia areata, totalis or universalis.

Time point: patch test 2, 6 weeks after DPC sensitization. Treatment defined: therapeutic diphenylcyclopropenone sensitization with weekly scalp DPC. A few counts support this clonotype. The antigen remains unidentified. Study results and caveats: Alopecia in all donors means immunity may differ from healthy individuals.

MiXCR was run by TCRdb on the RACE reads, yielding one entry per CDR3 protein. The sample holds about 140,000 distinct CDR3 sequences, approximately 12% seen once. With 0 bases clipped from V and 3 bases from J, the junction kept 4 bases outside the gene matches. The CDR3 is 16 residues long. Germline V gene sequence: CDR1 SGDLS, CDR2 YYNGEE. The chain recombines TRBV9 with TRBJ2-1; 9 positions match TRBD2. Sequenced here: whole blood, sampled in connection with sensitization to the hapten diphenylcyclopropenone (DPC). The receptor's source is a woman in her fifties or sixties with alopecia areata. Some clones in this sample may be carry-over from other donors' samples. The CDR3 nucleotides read TGTGCCAGCAGCGTAGGGCGGGAGGGGTTCTACAATGAGCAGTTCTTC. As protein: CASSVGREGFYNEQFF.